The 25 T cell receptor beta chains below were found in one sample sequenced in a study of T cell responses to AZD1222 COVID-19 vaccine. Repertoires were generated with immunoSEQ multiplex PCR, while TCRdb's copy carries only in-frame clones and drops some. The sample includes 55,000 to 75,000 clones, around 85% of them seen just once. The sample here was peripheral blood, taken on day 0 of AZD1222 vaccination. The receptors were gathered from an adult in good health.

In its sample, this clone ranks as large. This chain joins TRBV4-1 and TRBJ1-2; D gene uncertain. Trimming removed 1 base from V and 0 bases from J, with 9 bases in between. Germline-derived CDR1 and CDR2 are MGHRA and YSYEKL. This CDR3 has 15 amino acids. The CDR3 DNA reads TGCGCCAGCAGCCAAGTGGGCAGATCTAACTATGGCTACACCTTC. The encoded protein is CASSQVGRSNYGYTF.

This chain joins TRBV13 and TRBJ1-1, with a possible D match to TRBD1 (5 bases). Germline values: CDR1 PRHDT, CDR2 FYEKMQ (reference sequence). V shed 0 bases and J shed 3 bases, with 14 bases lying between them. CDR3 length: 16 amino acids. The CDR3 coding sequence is TGTGCCAGCAGCTTAGGGTGGGGCGAAGAATACACTGAAGCTTTCTTT. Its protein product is CASSLGWGEEYTEAFF.

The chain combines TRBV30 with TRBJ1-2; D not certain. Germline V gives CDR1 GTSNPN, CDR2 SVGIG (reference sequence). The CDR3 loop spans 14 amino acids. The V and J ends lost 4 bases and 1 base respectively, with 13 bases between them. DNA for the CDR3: TGTGCCTGGATACGCACACTCCGTAACTATGGCTACACCTTC. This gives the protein CAWIRTLRNYGYTF.

Written as DNA, the CDR3 is TGTGCCAGCAGCCAAGGTTCTGGGGATGGCTACACCTTC. Its translation is CASSQGSGDGYTF. This chain joins TRBV4-2 and TRBJ1-2; D call uncertain. The CDR3 totals 13 residues. In germline, CDR1 is LGHNA, CDR2 YNFKEQ. The V and J ends lost 1 base and 6 bases respectively, with 9 bases between them.

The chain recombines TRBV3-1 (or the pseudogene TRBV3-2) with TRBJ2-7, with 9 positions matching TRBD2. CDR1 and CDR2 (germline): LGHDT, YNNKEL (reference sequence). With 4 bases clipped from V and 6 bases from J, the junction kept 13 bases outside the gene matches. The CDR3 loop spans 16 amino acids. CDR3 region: CASSPYVSGGSGEQYF. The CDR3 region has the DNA TGTGCCAGCAGCCCGTATGTCAGCGGGGGGTCGGGCGAGCAGTACTTC.

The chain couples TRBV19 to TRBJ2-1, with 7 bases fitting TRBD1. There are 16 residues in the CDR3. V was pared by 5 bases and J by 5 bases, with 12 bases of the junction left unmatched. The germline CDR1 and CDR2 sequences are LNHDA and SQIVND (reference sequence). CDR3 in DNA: TGTGCCAGTAGTCATCTGACAGGGTTGGGGAACAATGAGCAGTTCTTC. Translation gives CASSHLTGLGNNEQFF. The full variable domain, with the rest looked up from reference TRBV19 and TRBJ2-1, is DGGITQSPKYLFRKEGQNVTLSCEQNLNHDAMYWYRQDPGQGLRLIYYSQIVNDFQKGDIAEGYSVSREKKESFPLTVTSAQKNPTAFYLCASSHLTGLGNNEQFFGPGTRLTVL.

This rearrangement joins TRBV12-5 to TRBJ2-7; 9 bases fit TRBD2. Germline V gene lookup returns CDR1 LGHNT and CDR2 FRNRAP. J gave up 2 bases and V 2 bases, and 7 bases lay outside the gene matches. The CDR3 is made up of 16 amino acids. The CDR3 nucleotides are TGTGCTAGTGGTTTGTCCCTTAGCGGGGGAGCCTACGAGCAGTACTTC. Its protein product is CASGLSLSGGAYEQYF.

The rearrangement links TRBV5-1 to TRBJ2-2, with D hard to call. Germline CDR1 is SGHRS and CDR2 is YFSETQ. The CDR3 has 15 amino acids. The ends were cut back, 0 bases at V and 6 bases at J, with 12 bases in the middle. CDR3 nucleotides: TGCGCCAGCAGCTTGGAGGGTCGGCCTCCCGGGGAGCTGTTTTTT. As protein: CASSLEGRPPGELFF.

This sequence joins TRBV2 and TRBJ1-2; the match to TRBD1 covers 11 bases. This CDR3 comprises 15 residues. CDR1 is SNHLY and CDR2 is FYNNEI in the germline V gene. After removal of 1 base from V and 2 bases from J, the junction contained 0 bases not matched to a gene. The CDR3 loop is CASSEGTGGNYGYTF. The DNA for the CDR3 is TGTGCCAGCAGTGAAGGGACAGGGGGCAACTATGGCTACACCTTC. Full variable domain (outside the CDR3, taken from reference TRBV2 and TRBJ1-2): EPEVTQTPSHQVTQMGQEVILRCVPISNHLYFYWYRQILGQKVEFLVSFYNNEISEKSEIFDDQFSVERPDGSNFTLKIRSTKLEDSAMYFCASSEGTGGNYGYTFGSGTRLTVV.

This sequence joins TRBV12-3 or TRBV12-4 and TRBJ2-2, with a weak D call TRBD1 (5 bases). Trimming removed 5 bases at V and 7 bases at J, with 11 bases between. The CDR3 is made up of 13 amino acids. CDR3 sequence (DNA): TGTGCCAGCAGTCCAGCAGGGCGCGGGGAGCTGTTTTTT. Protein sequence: CASSPAGRGELFF.

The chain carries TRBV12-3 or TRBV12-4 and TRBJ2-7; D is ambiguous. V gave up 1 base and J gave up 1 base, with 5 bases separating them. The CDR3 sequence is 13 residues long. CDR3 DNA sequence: TGTGCCAGCAGTTTAGGACGGTCCTACGAGCAGTACTTC. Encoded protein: CASSLGRSYEQYF.

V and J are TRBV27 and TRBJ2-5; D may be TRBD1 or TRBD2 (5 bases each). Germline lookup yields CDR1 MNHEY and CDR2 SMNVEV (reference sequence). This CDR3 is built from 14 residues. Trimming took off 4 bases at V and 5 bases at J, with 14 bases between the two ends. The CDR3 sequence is CASSSVNWGETQYF. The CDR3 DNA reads TGTGCCAGCAGTTCGGTTAACTGGGGGGAGACCCAGTACTTC.

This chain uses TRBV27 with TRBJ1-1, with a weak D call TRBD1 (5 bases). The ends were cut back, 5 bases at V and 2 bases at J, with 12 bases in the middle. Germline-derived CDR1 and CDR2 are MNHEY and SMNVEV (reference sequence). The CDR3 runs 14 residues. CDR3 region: CASSNQGINTEAFF. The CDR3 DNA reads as TGTGCCAGCAGTAACCAGGGTATCAACACTGAAGCTTTCTTT.

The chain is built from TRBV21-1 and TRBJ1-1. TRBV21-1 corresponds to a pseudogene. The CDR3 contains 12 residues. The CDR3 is CASSIGGTEAFF. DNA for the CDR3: TGTGCCAGCAGCATTGGGGGAACCGAGGCTTTCTTT.

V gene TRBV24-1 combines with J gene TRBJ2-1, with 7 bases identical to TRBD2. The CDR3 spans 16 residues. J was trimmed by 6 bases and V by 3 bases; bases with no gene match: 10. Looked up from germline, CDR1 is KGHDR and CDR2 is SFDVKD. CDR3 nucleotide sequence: TGTGCCACCAGTGATCCAGCGACTAGCAGCGGCAATGAGCAGTTCTTC. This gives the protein CATSDPATSSGNEQFF.

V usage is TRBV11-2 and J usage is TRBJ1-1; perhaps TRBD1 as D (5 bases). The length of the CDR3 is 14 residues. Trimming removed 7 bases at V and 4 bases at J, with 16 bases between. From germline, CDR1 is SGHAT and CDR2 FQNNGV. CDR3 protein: CASTPRVQGTEAFF. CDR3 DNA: TGTGCCAGCACCCCGAGGGTCCAGGGCACTGAAGCTTTCTTT.

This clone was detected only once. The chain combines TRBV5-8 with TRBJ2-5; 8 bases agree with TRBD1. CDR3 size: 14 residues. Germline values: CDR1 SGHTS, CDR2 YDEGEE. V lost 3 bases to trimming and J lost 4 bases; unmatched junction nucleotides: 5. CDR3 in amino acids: CASSYGQGRETQYF. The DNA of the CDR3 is TGTGCCAGCAGCTACGGACAGGGAAGAGAGACCCAGTACTTC.

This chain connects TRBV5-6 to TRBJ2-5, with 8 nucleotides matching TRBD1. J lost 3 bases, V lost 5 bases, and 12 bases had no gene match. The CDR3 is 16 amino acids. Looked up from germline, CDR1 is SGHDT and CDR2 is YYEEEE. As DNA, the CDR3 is TGTGCCAGCAGACCTCGCCTCCGGACAGGGAAAGAGACCCAGTACTTC. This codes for CASRPRLRTGKETQYF.

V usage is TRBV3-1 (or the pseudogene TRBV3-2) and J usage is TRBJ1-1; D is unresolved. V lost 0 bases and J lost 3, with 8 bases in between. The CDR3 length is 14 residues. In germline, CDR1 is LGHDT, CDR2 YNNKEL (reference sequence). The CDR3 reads CASSQDRGYTEAFF. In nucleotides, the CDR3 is TGTGCCAGCAGCCAAGATCGTGGGTACACTGAAGCTTTCTTT.

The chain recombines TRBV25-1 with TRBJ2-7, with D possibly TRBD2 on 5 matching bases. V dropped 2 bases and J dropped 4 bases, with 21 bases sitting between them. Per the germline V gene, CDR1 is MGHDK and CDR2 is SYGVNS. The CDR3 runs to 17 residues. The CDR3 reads CASSEPPRTGGRYEQYF. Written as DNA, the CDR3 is TGTGCCAGCAGTGAACCCCCACGGACTGGCGGGCGATACGAGCAGTACTTC.

CDR3 nucleotides: TGTGCCAGCAGCCAAGATTTCACCGGGACTAGCGGGAGACTCGGTAACGAGCAGTACTTC. It is translated as CASSQDFTGTSGRLGNEQYF. The genes are TRBV14 and TRBJ2-7, with 14 bases matching TRBD2. The CDR3 is 20 residues long. The junction had 15 bases not matched to a gene; V was cut back by 0 bases and J by 5 bases. CDR1 SGHDN and CDR2 FVKESK come from the germline V gene.

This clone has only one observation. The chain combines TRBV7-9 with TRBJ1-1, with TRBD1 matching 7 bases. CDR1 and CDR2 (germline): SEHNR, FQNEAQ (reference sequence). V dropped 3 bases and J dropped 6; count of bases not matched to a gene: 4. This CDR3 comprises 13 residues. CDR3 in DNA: TGTGCCAGCAGCTTCACAGGGGATGCTGAAGCTTTCTTT. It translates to CASSFTGDAEAFF.

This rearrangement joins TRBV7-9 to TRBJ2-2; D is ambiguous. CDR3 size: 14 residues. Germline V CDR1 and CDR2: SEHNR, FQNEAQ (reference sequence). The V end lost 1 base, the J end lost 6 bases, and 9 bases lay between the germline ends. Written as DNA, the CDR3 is TGTGCCAGCAGCTTAGGTAGAGTTTCCGGGGAGCTGTTTTTT. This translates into CASSLGRVSGELFF.

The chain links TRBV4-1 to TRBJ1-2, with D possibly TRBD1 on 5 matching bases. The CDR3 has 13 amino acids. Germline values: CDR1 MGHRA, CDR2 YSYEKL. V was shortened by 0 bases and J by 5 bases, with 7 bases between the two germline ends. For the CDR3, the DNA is TGCGCCAGCAGCCAAGATGGGGGGTATGGCTACACCTTC. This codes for CASSQDGGYGYTF.

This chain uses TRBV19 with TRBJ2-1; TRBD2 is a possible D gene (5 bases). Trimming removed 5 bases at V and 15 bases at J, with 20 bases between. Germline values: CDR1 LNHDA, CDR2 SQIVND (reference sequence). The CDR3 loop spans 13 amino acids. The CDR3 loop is CASSPQKRENRFF. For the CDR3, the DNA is TGTGCCAGTAGTCCCCAGAAAAGGGAGAATCGGTTCTTC. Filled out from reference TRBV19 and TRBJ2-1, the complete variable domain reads DGGITQSPKYLFRKEGQNVTLSCEQNLNHDAMYWYRQDPGQGLRLIYYSQIVNDFQKGDIAEGYSVSREKKESFPLTVTSAQKNPTAFYLCASSPQKRENRFFGPGTRLTVL.